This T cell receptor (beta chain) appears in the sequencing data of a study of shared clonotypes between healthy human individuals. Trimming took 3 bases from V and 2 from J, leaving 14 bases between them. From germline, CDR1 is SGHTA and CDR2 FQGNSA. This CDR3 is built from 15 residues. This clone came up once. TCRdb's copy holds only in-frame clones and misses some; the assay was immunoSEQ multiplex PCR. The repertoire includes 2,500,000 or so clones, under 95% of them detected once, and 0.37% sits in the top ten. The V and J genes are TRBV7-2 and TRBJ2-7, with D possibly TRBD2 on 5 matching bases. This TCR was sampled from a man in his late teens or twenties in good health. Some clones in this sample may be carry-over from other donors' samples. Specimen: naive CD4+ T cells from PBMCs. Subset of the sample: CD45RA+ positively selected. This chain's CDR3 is CASSFTPGLTYEQYF. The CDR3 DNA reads TGTGCCAGCAGCTTTACTCCGGGATTGACCTACGAGCAGTACTTC.